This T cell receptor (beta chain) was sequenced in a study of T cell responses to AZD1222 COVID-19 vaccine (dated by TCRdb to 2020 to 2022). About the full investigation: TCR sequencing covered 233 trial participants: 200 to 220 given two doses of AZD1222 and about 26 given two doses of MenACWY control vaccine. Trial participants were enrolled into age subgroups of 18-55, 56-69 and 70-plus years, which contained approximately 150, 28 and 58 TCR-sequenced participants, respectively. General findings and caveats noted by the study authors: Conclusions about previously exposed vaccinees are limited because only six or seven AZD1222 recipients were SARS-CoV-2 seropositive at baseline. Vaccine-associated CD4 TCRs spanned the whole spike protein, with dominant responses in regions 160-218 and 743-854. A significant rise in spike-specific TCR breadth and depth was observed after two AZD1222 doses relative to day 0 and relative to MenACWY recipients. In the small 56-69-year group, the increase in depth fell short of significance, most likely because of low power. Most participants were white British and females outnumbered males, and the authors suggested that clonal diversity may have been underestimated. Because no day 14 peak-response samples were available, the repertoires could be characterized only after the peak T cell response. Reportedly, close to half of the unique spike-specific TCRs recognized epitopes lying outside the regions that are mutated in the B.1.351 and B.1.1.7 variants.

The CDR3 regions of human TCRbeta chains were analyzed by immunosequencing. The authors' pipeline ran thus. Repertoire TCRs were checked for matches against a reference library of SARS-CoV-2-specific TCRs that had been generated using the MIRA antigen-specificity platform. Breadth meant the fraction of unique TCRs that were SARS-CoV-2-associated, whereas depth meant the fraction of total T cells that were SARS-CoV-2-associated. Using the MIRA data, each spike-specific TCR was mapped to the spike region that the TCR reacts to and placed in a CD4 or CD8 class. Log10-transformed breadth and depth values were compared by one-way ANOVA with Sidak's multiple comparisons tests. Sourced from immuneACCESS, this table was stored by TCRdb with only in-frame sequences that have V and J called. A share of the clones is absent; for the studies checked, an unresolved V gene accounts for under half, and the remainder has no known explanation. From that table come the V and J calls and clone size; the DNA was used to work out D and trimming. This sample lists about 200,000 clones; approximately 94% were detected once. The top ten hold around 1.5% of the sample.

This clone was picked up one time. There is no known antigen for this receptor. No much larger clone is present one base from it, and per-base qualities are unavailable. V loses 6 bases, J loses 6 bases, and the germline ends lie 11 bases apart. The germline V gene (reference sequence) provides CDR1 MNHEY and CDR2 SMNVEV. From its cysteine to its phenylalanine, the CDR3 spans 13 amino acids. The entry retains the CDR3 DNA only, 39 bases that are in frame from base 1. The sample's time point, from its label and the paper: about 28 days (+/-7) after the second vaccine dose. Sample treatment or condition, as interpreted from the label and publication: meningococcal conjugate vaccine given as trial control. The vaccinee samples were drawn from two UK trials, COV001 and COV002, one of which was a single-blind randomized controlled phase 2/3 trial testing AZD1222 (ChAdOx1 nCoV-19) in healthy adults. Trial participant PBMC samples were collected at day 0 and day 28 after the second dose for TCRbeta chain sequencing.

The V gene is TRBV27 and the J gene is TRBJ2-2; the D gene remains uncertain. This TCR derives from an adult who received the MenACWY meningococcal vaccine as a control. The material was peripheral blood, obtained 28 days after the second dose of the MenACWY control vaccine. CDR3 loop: CASSHPGSGELFF. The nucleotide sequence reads TGTGCCAGCAGCCATCCCGGGTCCGGGGAGCTGTTTTTT.